These 21 T cell receptor beta chains were sequenced from one sample in a study of blood T cell repertoires in COVID-19. Profiling relied on immunoSEQ multiplex PCR, and the TCRdb table lists in-frame clones only, not all of them. The sample comprises 65,000 to 90,000 clones, around 88% of which are singletons, and 6.5% to 8.5% rests with the top ten. The sample was peripheral blood. These receptors were collected from a young man with acute or convalescent COVID-19.

The chain carries TRBV28 and TRBJ2-1; TRBD2 might be the D (5 bases). Germline V gives CDR1 MDHEN, CDR2 SYDVKM. The CDR3 sequence is 15 residues long. V lost 6 bases to trimming and J lost 6 bases, with 18 bases between them. CDR3: CASSYGLPGSNEQFF. The CDR3 DNA is TGTGCCAGCAGCTATGGACTCCCTGGGAGCAATGAGCAGTTCTTC.

V and J are TRBV28 and TRBJ2-7, with a possible D match to TRBD2 (6 bases). Germline loops: CDR1 MDHEN, CDR2 SYDVKM. The length of the CDR3 is 13 residues. V lost 5 bases and J 4 bases, leaving 12 bases between the germline ends. CDR3 sequence reads: CASSKQDYYEQYF. DNA of the CDR3: TGTGCCAGCAGTAAACAGGACTATTACGAGCAGTACTTC.

The rearrangement uses TRBV4-1 and TRBJ2-2; a weak D match, TRBD2 (6 bases). The CDR3 sequence is 16 residues long. Between the trimmed V and J ends, which lost 3 bases and 6 bases, there was a span of 17 bases. The germline V gene has CDR1 MGHRA and CDR2 YSYEKL. The CDR3 DNA sequence: TGCGCCAGCAGCCACCCCGGGAGTTCGGGGGCCGGGGAGCTGTTTTTT. This codes for CASSHPGSSGAGELFF.

This sequence joins TRBV4-3 and TRBJ2-1; D perhaps matches TRBD2 (5 bases). Trimming stripped 0 bases from V and 10 bases from J, with 16 bases between. The V gene's germline CDR1 is LGHNA and CDR2 YSLEER. This CDR3 has 15 residues. CDR3 DNA sequence: TGCGCCAGCAGCCAAGAGCGCGGACTCTTATTGGAGCAGTTCTTC. It is translated as CASSQERGLLLEQFF.

The CDR3 region is CATSDRGRGFDEQFF. In DNA, the CDR3 is TGTGCCACCAGTGACAGGGGGCGCGGGTTCGATGAGCAGTTCTTC. The V gene is TRBV24-1, the J gene TRBJ2-1, with 8 bases lining up with TRBD1. The germline V gene has CDR1 KGHDR and CDR2 SFDVKD. The CDR3 is made up of 15 amino acids. Trimming removed 4 bases from V and 8 bases from J; junction bases left unmatched: 9.

This chain uses TRBV7-9 with TRBJ1-3, with 10 bases lining up with TRBD1. The CDR3 loop spans 14 amino acids. V gave up 5 bases and J gave up 4 bases; unmatched junction bases: 2. Per the germline V gene, CDR1 is SEHNR and CDR2 is FQNEAQ (reference sequence). The CDR3 protein is CASSRQGAGNTIYF. The CDR3 DNA follows: TGTGCCAGCAGCCGACAGGGGGCAGGAAACACCATATATTTT.

The DNA for the CDR3 is TGTGCCAGCAGTTACTCAGGGAACAGGTACGAGCAGTACTTC. This translates into CASSYSGNRYEQYF. The chain couples TRBV6-2 or TRBV6-3 to TRBJ2-7, with a possible D match to TRBD1 (5 bases). The CDR3 has 14 amino acids. In germline, CDR1 is MNHEY, CDR2 SVGEGT. V was trimmed by 0 bases and J by 4 bases, leaving 10 bases between them.

V usage is TRBV14 and J usage is TRBJ2-7; a possible D gene is TRBD2 (6 bases). The CDR3 covers 14 residues. Germline V gene data show CDR1 as SGHDN and CDR2 as FVKESK. V lost 4 bases and J 2 bases, leaving 12 bases between the germline ends. The CDR3 region is CASSRDGRTYEQYF. The CDR3 DNA sequence: TGTGCCAGCAGCCGAGACGGGAGAACCTACGAGCAGTACTTC.

V and J are TRBV2 and TRBJ2-3, with D tentatively TRBD2 (6 bases). The CDR3 is 18 amino acids. The V and J ends lost 3 bases and 0 bases respectively, with 19 bases between them. Germline V gene data show CDR1 as SNHLY and CDR2 as FYNNEI. The DNA for the CDR3 is TGTGCCAGCAGTGACCCCCCGTTAAGGACTACCAGCACAGATACGCAGTATTTT. It specifies CASSDPPLRTTSTDTQYF.

The chain joins TRBV2 to TRBJ2-6; 7 nucleotides match TRBD1. From germline, CDR1 is SNHLY and CDR2 FYNNEI. The CDR3 is 16 residues long. V dropped 6 bases and J dropped 4; count of bases not matched to a gene: 9. CDR3: CASSRSTGSGANVLTF. The CDR3 nucleotides read TGTGCCAGCAGCCGATCGACAGGGTCCGGGGCCAACGTCCTGACTTTC.

CDR3 nucleotides: TGTGCCAGCAGTGAAGACAACTACGGATGGGGCTACACCTTC. It is translated as CASSEDNYGWGYTF. This chain joins TRBV2 and TRBJ1-2; D remains ambiguous. V was cut by 1 base and J by 8 bases, with 14 bases left in between. The germline gives CDR1 SNHLY, CDR2 FYNNEI. CDR3 size: 14 residues.

This chain joins TRBV30 and TRBJ1-2, with 7 bases identical to TRBD1. Per the germline V gene, CDR1 is GTSNPN and CDR2 is SVGIG (reference sequence). This CDR3 has 13 amino acids. V was pared by 3 bases and J by 6 bases, with 7 bases of the junction left unmatched. This CDR3 reads CAWRDRRRNGYTF. DNA of the CDR3: TGTGCCTGGAGGGACAGGAGAAGGAATGGCTACACCTTC.

This chain joins TRBV28 and TRBJ1-4; possibly TRBD1 for D (5 bases). Germline assignment: CDR1 MDHEN and CDR2 SYDVKM. The CDR3 contains 13 residues. V was cut by 7 bases and J by 7 bases, with 13 bases left in between. The CDR3 is CASTWGVREKLFF. The CDR3 bases are TGTGCCAGCACATGGGGGGTTCGTGAAAAACTGTTTTTT.

The J gene is TRBJ2-7, the V gene TRBV7-2; 13 bases match TRBD2. From germline, CDR1 is SGHTA and CDR2 FQGNSA. The CDR3 loop spans 18 amino acids. The V gene end was trimmed by 0 bases and the J gene end by 6 bases; junction bases not matched to a gene: 11. CDR3 coding DNA: TGTGCCAGCAGCTTAGCAGCGAGCGGACTAGCGGGAGACAGCGAGCAGTACTTC. As protein: CASSLAASGLAGDSEQYF.

The V and J genes are TRBV20-1 and TRBJ1-1; D call uncertain. V lost 6 bases and J lost 5, with 10 bases in between. The germline V gene encodes CDR1 DFQATT and CDR2 SNEGSKA (reference sequence). The CDR3 consists of 11 residues. The DNA of the CDR3 is TGCAGTGCGCCTGGTGAGACTGAAGCTTTCTTT. Amino acid sequence: CSAPGETEAFF.

The chain has TRBV5-6 and TRBJ2-1, with D maybe TRBD2 (6 bases). This CDR3 has 15 residues. The germline V gene encodes CDR1 SGHDT and CDR2 YYEEEE. V lost 1 base and J lost 9, with 17 bases in between. CDR3 protein: CASSLYGGSLSEQFF. The CDR3 nucleotides read TGTGCCAGCAGCTTGTATGGAGGGAGTCTTAGTGAGCAGTTCTTC.

V gene TRBV28 combines with J gene TRBJ1-1, with D possibly TRBD1 on 6 matching bases. Per the germline V gene, CDR1 is MDHEN and CDR2 is SYDVKM. The V gene lost 5 bases and the J gene lost 4 bases, with 23 bases spanning the gap. The CDR3 length is 17 residues. The CDR3 sequence: CASSRDGGRFSGTEAFF. The CDR3 coding sequence is TGTGCCAGCAGTCGCGACGGGGGGCGATTTTCGGGCACTGAAGCTTTCTTT.

Regarding this clone: At one end the junction does not follow the germline gene, possibly because of a read error. The rearrangement joins TRBV14 to TRBJ2-7; 7 nucleotides align to TRBD2. Germline V lookup: CDR1 SGHDN, CDR2 FVKESK. CDR3 length: 18 amino acids. CDR3 sequence reads: CASSQEVRAGVLSHEQYF. As DNA, the CDR3 is TGTGCCAGCAGCCAAGAAGTGCGGGCGGGAGTTCTCTCCCACGAGCAGTACTTC. Together with reference TRBV14 and TRBJ2-7, the CDR3 gives the full variable domain: EAGVTQFPSHSVIEKGQTVTLRCDPISGHDNLYWYRRVMGKEIKFLLHFVKESKQDESGMPNNRFLAERTGGTYSTLKVQPAELEDSGVYFCASSQEVRAGVLSHEQYFGPGTRLTVT.

The rearrangement links TRBV6-6 to TRBJ1-5; a possible D gene is TRBD1 (5 bases). V was trimmed by 5 bases and J by 1 base, leaving 9 bases between them. Germline CDR1 and CDR2: MNHNY and SVGAGI (reference sequence). CDR3 size: 14 residues. CDR3 DNA: TGTGCCAGCAGTCCTGGGGGGAGCAATCAGCCCCAGCATTTT. Its translation: CASSPGGSNQPQHF.

The chain employs TRBV5-5 and TRBJ2-7, with TRBD2 identical over 9 bases. CDR3 length equals 16 residues. Germline lookup yields CDR1 SGHKS and CDR2 YYEKEE (reference sequence). V dropped 5 bases and J dropped 3; count of bases not matched to a gene: 12. Written as DNA, the CDR3 is TGTGCCAGCAGTTCCGACGGGGCTAGCGGGATCTACGAGCAGTACTTC. This gives the protein CASSSDGASGIYEQYF.

The J gene is TRBJ2-5, the V gene TRBV5-1, with D uncertain. Germline assignment: CDR1 SGHRS and CDR2 YFSETQ. This CDR3 spans 14 amino acids. V was clipped by 3 bases and J by 0 bases, with 9 bases between them. This CDR3 reads CASSSGSYQETQYF. The DNA of the CDR3 is TGCGCCAGCAGCTCCGGGTCTTACCAAGAGACCCAGTACTTC. The variable domain in full, with the rest retrieved from reference TRBV5-1 and TRBJ2-5, is KAGVTQTPRYLIKTRGQQVTLSCSPISGHRSVSWYQQTPGQGLQFLFEYFSETQRNKGNFPGRFSGRQFSNSRSEMNVSTLELGDSALYLCASSSGSYQETQYFGPGTRLLVL.